The next 7 T cell receptor beta chains were all read from a single sample in a study of T cell repertoires in cytomegalovirus infection. For these TCRs, the target antigens are not known. TCRdb fed the reads into MiXCR, producing one record per CDR3 protein. Of some 43,000 distinct CDR3 sequences in the sample, about a fifth were seen once. This sample comprised CD8+ T cells from cultured PBMCs, obtained from culture after CMV antigen stimulation. Source of these receptors: a human donor in good health (CMV status not recorded). Some clones in this sample may be carry-over from other donors' samples.

The table lists this clonotype with a few counts. The V gene is TRBV5-1, the J gene TRBJ2-4, with 9 bases fitting TRBD1. The CDR3 loop spans 15 amino acids. Germline trimming cut 3 bases from V and 8 bases from J; bases unmatched to any gene: 9. CDR1 is SGHRS, CDR2 YFSETQ, per germline. CDR3 DNA: TGCGCCAGCAGCTCTTCCGGGACAGGGAAAGACATTCAGTACTTC. Protein sequence: CASSSSGTGKDIQYF.

This clonotype has just a few counts. The J gene is TRBJ2-2, the V gene TRBV7-9; 7 positions agree with TRBD2. After removal of 2 bases from V and 0 bases from J, the junction contained 3 bases not matched to a gene. Germline CDR1 is SEHNR and CDR2 is FQNEAQ (reference sequence). This CDR3 is 16 amino acids long. The CDR3 protein is CASSLPGLPNTGELFF. CDR3 bases: TGTGCCAGCAGCTTACCGGGACTACCGAACACCGGGGAGCTGTTTTTT.

The chain couples TRBV20-1 to TRBJ2-7; 12 bases map to TRBD2. The CDR3 has 13 residues. Losses at the gene ends were 6 bases for V and 6 bases for J; bases not matched to a gene: 6. Germline lookup yields CDR1 DFQATT and CDR2 SNEGSKA (reference sequence). The DNA of the CDR3 is TGCAGTGCACCGACTAGCGGGAGTACCGAGCAGTACTTC. It specifies CSAPTSGSTEQYF.

This chain links TRBV7-8 with TRBJ2-7, with TRBD1 as a possible D gene (6 bases). The CDR3 spans 12 residues. The V end lost 8 bases, the J end lost 5 bases, and 13 bases lay between the germline ends. The germline V gene encodes CDR1 SGHVS and CDR2 FQNEAQ. CDR3: CASDRPGDEQYF. The CDR3 DNA reads as TGTGCCAGCGACAGGCCCGGGGACGAGCAGTACTTC. The full variable domain, in which reference TRBV7-8 and TRBJ2-7 provide the parts outside the CDR3, is GAGVSQSPRYKVAKRGQDVALRCDPISGHVSLFWYQQALGQGPEFLTYFQNEAQLDKSGLPSDRFFAERPEGSVSTLKIQRTQQEDSAVYLCASDRPGDEQYFGPGTRLTVT.

This chain connects TRBV7-6 to TRBJ2-1, with 7 bases lining up with TRBD1. Trimming at V came to 5 bases and at J to 7 bases, leaving 5 bases not matched to a gene. There are 13 residues in the CDR3. Germline V gene sequence: CDR1 SGHVS, CDR2 FNYEAQ. CDR3 loop: CASSRRQGNEQFF. The CDR3 DNA follows: TGTGCCAGCAGCCGCCGACAGGGTAATGAGCAGTTCTTC.

This clonotype was found a few times. This chain's CDR3 is CASSSGQSEQYF. The CDR3 region has the DNA TGTGCCAGCAGTTCCGGACAAAGCGAGCAGTACTTC. The rearrangement joins TRBV27 to TRBJ2-7; perhaps TRBD1 as D (5 bases). V lost 4 bases and J lost 6, with 10 bases in between. Germline V CDR1 and CDR2: MNHEY, SMNVEV (reference sequence). This CDR3 spans 12 amino acids.

This clonotype occurred a few times. The rearrangement joins TRBV25-1 to TRBJ2-1; D unclear. V lost 5 bases and J lost 8, with 10 bases in between. The length of the CDR3 is 12 residues. CDR1 is MGHDK, CDR2 SYGVNS, per germline. CDR3 protein: CASSLPRDEQFF. CDR3 DNA: TGTGCCAGCAGTCTCCCTCGGGATGAGCAGTTCTTC.